The 19 T cell receptor beta chains reported below all come from one sample, sequenced in a study of CD8 T cells in Susac syndrome. Random hexamers were used to reverse transcribe about 0.5 to 1 ug of RNA. TCRdb analysed the immunoSEQ multiplex PCR reads with MiXCR anew, one entry per CDR3 protein. The table lists roughly 250,000 distinct CDR3 sequences, about 96% of them singletons. What was sequenced was CD4+ T cells from PBMCs. The receptors originated from a human donor with Susac syndrome.

This chain joins TRBV7-9 and TRBJ2-1; 10 bases agree with TRBD2. The CDR3 extends over 14 amino acids. Trimming cost V 11 bases and J 2 bases; bases outside gene matches: 6. Looked up from germline, CDR1 is SEHNR and CDR2 is FQNEAQ (reference sequence). CDR3 coding DNA: TGTGCCTACCAGGGGACTAGCGCCTACAATGAGCAGTTCTTC. Translation gives CAYQGTSAYNEQFF.

The chain recombines TRBV18 with TRBJ2-4; D tentatively reads TRBD1 or TRBD2 (6 bases each). The CDR3 runs to 16 residues. Germline CDR1 reads KGHSH; CDR2 reads LQKENI. Trimming cost V 6 bases and J 7 bases, with 22 bases left between them. CDR3 residues: CASSPLEGGMVNIQYF. CDR3 nucleotides: TGTGCCAGCTCGCCTTTGGAAGGGGGGATGGTCAACATTCAGTACTTC.

This clonotype has only one observation. The chain couples TRBV7-6 to TRBJ1-5; TRBD1 agrees at 10 bases. Per germline, CDR1 SGHVS and CDR2 FNYEAQ. The junction had 4 bases not matched to a gene; V was cut back by 5 bases and J by 6 bases. The CDR3 has 14 amino acids. The CDR3 DNA sequence: TGTGCCAGCAGCCCCGGGACAGGGGTTCAGCCCCAGCATTTT. Protein: CASSPGTGVQPQHF.

The chain uses TRBV30 and TRBJ1-5, with 8 bases fitting TRBD1. V shed 7 bases and J 4 bases; nucleotides not matched to a gene: 6. This CDR3 has 13 amino acids. Germline V gene data show CDR1 as GTSNPN and CDR2 as SVGIG (reference sequence). CDR3 amino acids: CAFGTGPNQPQHF. CDR3 nucleotides: TGTGCCTTTGGGACAGGCCCGAATCAGCCCCAGCATTTT.

The chain has TRBV7-2 and TRBJ2-1, with 7 bases fitting TRBD2. The CDR3 has 15 amino acids. V lost 2 bases, J lost 1 base, and 2 bases stayed unmatched. In germline, CDR1 is SGHTA, CDR2 FQGNSA. The CDR3 sequence is CASSLRRESYNEQFF. The CDR3 region has the DNA TGTGCCAGCAGCTTAAGGCGGGAGTCCTACAATGAGCAGTTCTTC.

The chain carries TRBV27 and TRBJ2-7, with TRBD1 matching 7 bases. V lost 6 bases to trimming and J lost 8 bases; unmatched junction nucleotides: 19. Germline V lookup: CDR1 MNHEY, CDR2 SMNVEV (reference sequence). This CDR3 has 16 amino acids. CDR3 region: CASRLNSGTAALKQYF. DNA for the CDR3: TGTGCCAGCAGACTGAACTCGGGGACAGCAGCTTTGAAGCAGTACTTC.

The CDR3 sequence: CASSLTSGSSYEQYF. DNA for the CDR3: TGTGCCAGCAGTTTGACGAGCGGGAGCTCCTACGAGCAGTACTTC. This chain links TRBV27 with TRBJ2-7; 8 bases are shared with TRBD2. The germline V gene has CDR1 MNHEY and CDR2 SMNVEV (reference sequence). This CDR3 has 15 amino acids. J gave up 0 bases and V 3 bases, and 4 bases lay outside the gene matches.

The rearrangement uses TRBV19 and TRBJ1-2; no reliable D call. This CDR3 has 15 amino acids. From germline, CDR1 is LNHDA and CDR2 SQIVND (reference sequence). Trimming took 4 bases from V and 7 from J, leaving 19 bases between them. This chain's CDR3 is CASSTSRTAEVGYTF. In DNA, the CDR3 is TGTGCCAGTAGTACCTCTCGGACCGCCGAAGTTGGCTACACCTTC. The full variable domain, its missing parts supplied by reference TRBV19 and TRBJ1-2, is DGGITQSPKYLFRKEGQNVTLSCEQNLNHDAMYWYRQDPGQGLRLIYYSQIVNDFQKGDIAEGYSVSREKKESFPLTVTSAQKNPTAFYLCASSTSRTAEVGYTFGSGTRLTVV.

The V and J genes are TRBV27 and TRBJ1-5, with 8 bases fitting TRBD1. The CDR3 length is 18 residues. V lost 6 bases and J lost 1; bases outside the gene matches: 14. From germline, CDR1 is MNHEY and CDR2 SMNVEV (reference sequence). The DNA for the CDR3 is TGTGCCAGCAGACAGGACTGGACAGGGATGGAAAGCAATCAGCCCCAGCATTTT. Translated: CASRQDWTGMESNQPQHF.

J is TRBJ1-2 and V is TRBV2; 9 positions match TRBD1. V gave up 10 bases and J gave up 3 bases; unmatched junction bases: 6. The CDR3 is 13 residues long. Per the germline V gene, CDR1 is SNHLY and CDR2 is FYNNEI. The CDR3 loop reads CANSQGADYGYTF. In DNA, the CDR3 is TGTGCCAACTCACAGGGGGCGGACTATGGCTACACCTTC.

The rearrangement joins TRBV20-1 to TRBJ2-1; 8 bases are shared with TRBD2. The V segment lost 3 bases and the J segment 9 bases; nucleotides outside the gene matches: 13. Germline CDR1 reads DFQATT; CDR2 reads SNEGSKA (reference sequence). This CDR3 is 15 amino acids long. The CDR3 sequence is CSARSNPGGLGEQFF. Here the CDR3 DNA reads TGCAGTGCTAGGTCGAATCCGGGAGGGCTGGGTGAGCAGTTCTTC.

The rearrangement uses TRBV19 and TRBJ1-2; D not certain. Trimming left V 5 bases short and J 4 bases short, with 17 bases between. The CDR3 consists of 15 residues. The germline CDR1 and CDR2 sequences are LNHDA and SQIVND (reference sequence). The CDR3 DNA is TGTGCCAGTAGTGTGGCGGCAGGCGAACGCTATGGCTACACCTTC. Protein product: CASSVAAGERYGYTF.

A single count supports this clonotype. V usage is TRBV5-4 and J usage is TRBJ2-5; a weak D match, TRBD1 (5 bases). Trimming stripped 5 bases from V and 3 bases from J, with 11 bases between. Germline loops: CDR1 SGHNT, CDR2 YYREEE (reference sequence). There are 13 residues in the CDR3. In nucleotides, the CDR3 is TGTGCCAGCAGTAAGACAGTGGAAGAGACCCAGTACTTC. Its protein product is CASSKTVEETQYF.

CDR3 sequence: CASSSVGNTEAFF. CDR3 DNA sequence: TGTGCCAGCAGCTCGGTGGGGAACACTGAAGCTTTCTTT. The chain employs TRBV7-3 and TRBJ1-1, with D hard to call. CDR1 and CDR2 from the germline V gene are SGHTA and FQGTGA. The CDR3 loop spans 13 amino acids. The V end lost 4 bases, the J end lost 1 base, and 7 bases lay between the germline ends. Variable domain in full (rest from reference TRBV7-3 and TRBJ1-1): GAGVSQTPSNKVTEKGKYVELRCDPISGHTALYWYRQSLGQGPEFLIYFQGTGAADDSGLPNDRFFAVRPEGSVSTLKIQRTERGDSAVYLCASSSVGNTEAFFGQGTRLTVV.

The genes are TRBV15 and TRBJ2-5; 10 bases map to TRBD1. The CDR3 totals 17 residues. J gave up 2 bases and V 2 bases, and 8 bases lay outside the gene matches. Germline CDR1 LNHNV, CDR2 YYDKDF (reference sequence). In nucleotides, the CDR3 is TGTGCCACCAGCAGACTAGGACAGGGGGATAGACAAGAGACCCAGTACTTC. The encoded protein is CATSRLGQGDRQETQYF.

V usage is TRBV7-2 and J usage is TRBJ2-7, with D maybe TRBD1 (5 bases). Germline V gene lookup returns CDR1 SGHTA and CDR2 FQGNSA. Trimming pared 4 bases from V and 2 bases from J, leaving 12 bases between. The CDR3 spans 14 residues. The CDR3 sequence is CASSSQGDPYEQYF. CDR3 nucleotides: TGTGCCAGCAGCTCCCAGGGTGACCCCTACGAGCAGTACTTC. Based on the CDR3 plus reference TRBV7-2 and TRBJ2-7, the full variable domain is GAGVSQSPSNKVTEKGKDVELRCDPISGHTALYWYRQSLGQGLEFLIYFQGNSAPDKSGLPSDRFSAERTGGSVSTLTIQRTQQEDSAVYLCASSSQGDPYEQYFGPGTRLTVT.

The chain recombines TRBV20-1 with TRBJ2-7, with D unresolved. From germline, CDR1 is DFQATT and CDR2 SNEGSKA (reference sequence). Trimming took off 6 bases at V and 4 bases at J, with 13 bases between the two ends. The CDR3 has 12 amino acids. CDR3 nucleotides: TGCAGTGCGGAACGGTCCCAATACGAGCAGTACTTC. Its translation is CSAERSQYEQYF.

V gene TRBV25-1 combines with J gene TRBJ2-7; the match to TRBD2 covers 7 bases. Per the germline V gene, CDR1 is MGHDK and CDR2 is SYGVNS. V gave up 0 bases and J gave up 3 bases; unmatched junction bases: 5. The CDR3 sequence is 15 residues long. CDR3 in DNA: TGTGCCAGCAGTGAATATCCGGGGGGAGACTACGAGCAGTACTTC. Encoded protein: CASSEYPGGDYEQYF.

The V call is TRBV9, the J call TRBJ2-1, with TRBD2 matching 7 bases. Germline-derived CDR1 and CDR2 are SGDLS and YYNGEE. This CDR3 contains 18 residues. J gave up 2 bases and V 4 bases, and 15 bases lay outside the gene matches. The CDR3 protein is CASSPEGRGYIAYNEQFF. For the CDR3, the DNA is TGTGCCAGCAGCCCCGAGGGGCGGGGGTACATTGCCTACAATGAGCAGTTCTTC.